This T cell receptor beta chain was documented in a study of read filtering for tumor transcriptome and immune sequencing. In the study overall: R-ISS stage counts were 8 or 9 for I, roughly 15 for II, 6 or 7 for III. TCR-mapped reads were about 3.5 to 11 million with IR-seq versus roughly 75 to 1,300 with RNA-seq. Study-wide results and caveats: Without single-read clonotypes, shared clonotype proportions correlated more between IR-seq and RNA-seq.

This library used 300 to 450 ng RNA and molecular barcoded adaptors spanning alpha/delta and beta/gamma chains. Using its own MiXCR run on the reads, TCRdb lists one record per CDR3 protein. Of 35,000 to 50,000 distinct CDR3 sequences detected, roughly 13% appear once; the ten largest clones hold approximately 6.5%. This clonotype has at least ten counts. Its antigen remains unknown. The length of the CDR3 is 13 residues. CDR1 and CDR2 from the germline V gene are LGHNA and YNFKEQ. V was trimmed by 0 bases and J by 9 bases, leaving 6 bases between them. Sample: a population of CD138-negative cells sorted from bone marrow. The clonotype was recovered from a donor at least 40 years old with multiple myeloma. This rearrangement joins TRBV4-2 to TRBJ1-6; unclear D gene. Written as DNA, the CDR3 is TGTGCCAGCAGCCAAGATAGACGTTCACCCCTCCACTTT. Translation: CASSQDRRSPLHF.